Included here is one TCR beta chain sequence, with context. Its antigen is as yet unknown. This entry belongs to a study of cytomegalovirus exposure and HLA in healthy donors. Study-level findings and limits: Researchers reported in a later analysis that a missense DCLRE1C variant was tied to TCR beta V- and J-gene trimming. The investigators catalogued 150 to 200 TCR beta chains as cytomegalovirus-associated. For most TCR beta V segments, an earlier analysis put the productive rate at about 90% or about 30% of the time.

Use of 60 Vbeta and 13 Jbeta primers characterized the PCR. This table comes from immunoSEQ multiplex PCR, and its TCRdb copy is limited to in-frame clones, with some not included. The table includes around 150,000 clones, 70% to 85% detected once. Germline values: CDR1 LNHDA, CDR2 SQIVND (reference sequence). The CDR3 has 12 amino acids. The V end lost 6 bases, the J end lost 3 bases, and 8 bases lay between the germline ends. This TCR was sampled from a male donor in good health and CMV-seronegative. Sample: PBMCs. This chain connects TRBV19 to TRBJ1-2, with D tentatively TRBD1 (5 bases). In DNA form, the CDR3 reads TGTGCCAGTAGGGGGGGTTACTATGGCTACACCTTC. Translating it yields CASRGGYYGYTF.